The present T cell receptor (beta chain) was sequenced within a study of cytomegalovirus exposure and HLA in healthy donors. Germline V gives CDR1 MDHEN, CDR2 SYDVKM. J lost 6 bases, V lost 6 bases, and 9 bases had no gene match. CDR3 length: 14 residues. With 60 Vbeta and 13 Jbeta primers, the PCR was carried out. The protocol was immunoSEQ multiplex PCR, while the TCRdb copy is restricted to in-frame clones and leaves out a portion. The sample has 110,000 or so clones; under 90% are singletons. The genes are TRBV28 and TRBJ2-7, with 9 bases that match TRBD1. This TCR came from a woman aged 18-29 years in good health and CMV-seronegative. Material: PBMCs. CDR3 coding DNA: TGTGCCAGCAGGGTACCGGGACAGGGTCGCGAGCAGTACTTC. Amino acids: CASRVPGQGREQYF.